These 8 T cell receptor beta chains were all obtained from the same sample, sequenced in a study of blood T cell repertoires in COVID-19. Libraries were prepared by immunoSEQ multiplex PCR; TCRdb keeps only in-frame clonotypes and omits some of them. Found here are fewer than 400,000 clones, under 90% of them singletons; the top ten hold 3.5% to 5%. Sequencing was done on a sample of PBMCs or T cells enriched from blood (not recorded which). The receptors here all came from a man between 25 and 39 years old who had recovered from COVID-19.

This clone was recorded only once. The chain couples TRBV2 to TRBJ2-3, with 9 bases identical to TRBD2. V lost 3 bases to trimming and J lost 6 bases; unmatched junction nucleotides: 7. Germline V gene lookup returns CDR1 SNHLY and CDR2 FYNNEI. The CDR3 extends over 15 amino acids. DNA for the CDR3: TGTGCCAGCAGTGATCTAGCGGGGAGCCGGGATACGCAGTATTTT. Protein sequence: CASSDLAGSRDTQYF.

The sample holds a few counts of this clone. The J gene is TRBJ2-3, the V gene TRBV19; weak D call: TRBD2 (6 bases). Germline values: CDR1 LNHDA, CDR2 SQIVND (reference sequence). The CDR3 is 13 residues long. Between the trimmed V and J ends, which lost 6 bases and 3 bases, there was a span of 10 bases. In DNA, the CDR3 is TGTGCCAGTAGCGCCGCGGGGACAGATACGCAGTATTTT. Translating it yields CASSAAGTDTQYF.

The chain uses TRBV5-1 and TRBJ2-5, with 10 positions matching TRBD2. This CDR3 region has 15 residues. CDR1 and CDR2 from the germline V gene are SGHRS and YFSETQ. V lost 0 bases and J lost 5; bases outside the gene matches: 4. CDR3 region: CASSLGLAGVETQYF. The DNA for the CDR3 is TGCGCCAGCAGCTTGGGCCTAGCGGGGGTGGAGACCCAGTACTTC.

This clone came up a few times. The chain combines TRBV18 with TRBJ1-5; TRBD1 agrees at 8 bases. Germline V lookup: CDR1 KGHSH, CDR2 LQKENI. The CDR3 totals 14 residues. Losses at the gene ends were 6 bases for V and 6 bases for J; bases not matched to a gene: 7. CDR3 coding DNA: TGTGCCAGCTCCGGGACAGGTGCGGTTCAGCCCCAGCATTTT. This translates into CASSGTGAVQPQHF.

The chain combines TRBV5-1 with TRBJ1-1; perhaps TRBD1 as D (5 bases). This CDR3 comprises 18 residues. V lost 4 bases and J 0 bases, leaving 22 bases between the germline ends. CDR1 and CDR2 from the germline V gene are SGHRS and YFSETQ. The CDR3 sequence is CASSPPVGLGTMNTEAFF. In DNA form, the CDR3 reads TGCGCCAGCAGCCCCCCGGTGGGGCTCGGCACAATGAACACTGAAGCTTTCTTT.

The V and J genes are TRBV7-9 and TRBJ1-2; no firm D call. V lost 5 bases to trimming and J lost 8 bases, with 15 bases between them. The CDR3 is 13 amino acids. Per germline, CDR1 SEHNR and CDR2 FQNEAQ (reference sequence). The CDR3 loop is CASSPSGGKGYTF. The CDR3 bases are TGTGCCAGCAGCCCCTCTGGAGGGAAGGGCTACACCTTC.

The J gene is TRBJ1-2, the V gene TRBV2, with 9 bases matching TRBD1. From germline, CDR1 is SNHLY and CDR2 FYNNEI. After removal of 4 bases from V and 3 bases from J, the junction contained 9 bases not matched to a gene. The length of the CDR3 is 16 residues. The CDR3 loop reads CASSVKTGGAYYGYTF. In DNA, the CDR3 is TGTGCCAGCAGTGTAAAAACAGGGGGCGCCTACTATGGCTACACCTTC.

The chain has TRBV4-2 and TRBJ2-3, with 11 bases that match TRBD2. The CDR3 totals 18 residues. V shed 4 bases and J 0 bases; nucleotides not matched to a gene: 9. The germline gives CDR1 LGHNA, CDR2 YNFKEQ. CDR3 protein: CASSLGTSGLPSTDTQYF. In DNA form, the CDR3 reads TGTGCCAGCAGCCTCGGGACTAGCGGTCTCCCTAGCACAGATACGCAGTATTTT.